Presented here are 23 T cell receptor beta chains from one specimen sequenced in a study of CD8+ T cells in alopecia areata. Noted treatment: oral pan-JAK inhibitor, 5-10 mg twice daily. RNA extraction was followed by reverse transcription into cDNA, which acted as the sequencing template. Data came from immunoSEQ multiplex PCR; TCRdb stores just in-frame clones and leaves some out. The sample holds roughly 200,000 clones, roughly two fifths seen once. This material consisted of CD4+ T cells sorted from blood, taken at approximately week 30, from a patient treated with tofacitinib. The source is a human donor with alopecia areata.

This clone is a singleton in its sample. The chain links TRBV7-2 to TRBJ2-3; D unresolved. CDR1 is SGHTA and CDR2 is FQGNSA in the germline V gene. The CDR3 covers 14 residues. The V gene lost 8 bases and the J gene lost 0 bases, with 12 bases spanning the gap. This chain's CDR3 is CASLTTASTDTQYF. CDR3 nucleotide sequence: TGTGCCAGCCTGACGACCGCTAGCACAGATACGCAGTATTTT.

This clone was detected only a few times. V is TRBV30 and J is TRBJ2-1, with unresolved D. Trimming removed 1 base from V and 1 base from J, with 11 bases in between. This CDR3 has 15 residues. Germline loops: CDR1 GTSNPN, CDR2 SVGIG (reference sequence). The CDR3 protein is CAWSGVLGSYNEQFF. The CDR3 DNA sequence: TGTGCCTGGAGTGGGGTATTAGGTTCCTACAATGAGCAGTTCTTC. Together with reference TRBV30 and TRBJ2-1, the CDR3 gives the full variable domain: SQTIHQWPATLVQPVGSPLSLECTVEGTSNPNLYWYRQAAGRGLQLLFYSVGIGQISSEVPQNLSASRPQDRQFILSSKKLLLSDSGFYLCAWSGVLGSYNEQFFGPGTRLTVL.

This clone was seen at least ten times. The gene calls are TRBV9 and TRBJ2-3; 16 bases line up with TRBD2. Germline V CDR1 and CDR2: SGDLS, YYNGEE. Unmatched junction bases numbered 3, after V lost 2 bases and J lost 0 bases. This CDR3 is built from 18 residues. The CDR3 DNA reads TGTGCCAGCAGCGTCGGGACTAGCGGGAGGGCTAGCACAGATACGCAGTATTTT. Its translation is CASSVGTSGRASTDTQYF.

The chain has TRBV30 and TRBJ1-4; D is undetermined. This CDR3 has 13 amino acids. Germline V gene sequence: CDR1 GTSNPN, CDR2 SVGIG (reference sequence). The V and J ends lost 3 bases and 5 bases respectively, with 10 bases between them. The CDR3 spells CAWSLGGNEKLFF. CDR3 sequence (DNA): TGTGCCTGGAGCCTGGGCGGGAATGAAAAACTGTTTTTT.

This clone has a handful of counts. The V gene is TRBV18, the J gene TRBJ1-3; D gene uncertain. Trimming cost V 5 bases and J 3 bases, with 14 bases left between them. CDR3 length: 15 residues. Germline-derived CDR1 and CDR2 are KGHSH and LQKENI. The CDR3 protein is CASSTEHGDGNTIYF. CDR3 sequence (DNA): TGTGCCAGCTCAACTGAACACGGGGATGGAAACACCATATATTTT. Supplemented by reference TRBV18 and TRBJ1-3, the full variable domain reads NAGVMQNPRHLVRRRGQEARLRCSPMKGHSHVYWYRQLPEEGLKFMVYLQKENIIDESGMPKERFSAEFPKEGPSILRIQQVVRGDSAAYFCASSTEHGDGNTIYFGEGSWLTVV.

This clone came up once. The V call is TRBV10-1, the J call TRBJ1-6; tentatively, D is TRBD1 (5 bases). The CDR3 has 17 residues. The V gene's germline CDR1 is WNHNN and CDR2 SYGVQD (reference sequence). V was clipped by 2 bases and J by 10 bases, with 21 bases between them. The CDR3: CASSESGPGWKESPLHF. Written as DNA, the CDR3 is TGCGCCAGCAGTGAGAGCGGGCCAGGGTGGAAGGAATCACCCCTCCACTTT.

The CDR3 loop reads CASSYSETSGTDTQYF. The DNA for the CDR3 is TGTGCCAGCAGTTACTCGGAAACTAGCGGCACAGATACGCAGTATTTT. The genes are TRBV6-6 and TRBJ2-3; 7 nucleotides line up with TRBD2. CDR1 MNHNY and CDR2 SVGAGI come from the germline V gene (reference sequence). The ends lost 0 bases at V and 1 base at J; junction bases unmatched: 4. This CDR3 region has 16 residues.

This clone was counted between two and nine times. The identical CDR3 is also encoded by other nucleotide sequences in the sample. The chain uses TRBV27 and TRBJ1-5; D gene uncertain. CDR3 length: 14 residues. The germline V gene encodes CDR1 MNHEY and CDR2 SMNVEV (reference sequence). Trimming stripped 2 bases from V and 0 bases from J, with 5 bases between. CDR3 protein: CASSLGYSNQPQHF. The CDR3 DNA reads as TGTGCCAGCAGTTTAGGATATAGCAATCAGCCCCAGCATTTT.

The chain uses TRBV2 and TRBJ1-2; D uncertain. This CDR3 spans 12 amino acids. Germline V lookup: CDR1 SNHLY, CDR2 FYNNEI. The ends were cut back, 2 bases at V and 4 bases at J, with 5 bases in the middle. DNA for the CDR3: TGTGCCAGCAGTGAAAGACCCTATGGCTACACCTTC. Translating it yields CASSERPYGYTF. The full variable domain, rest sourced from reference TRBV2 and TRBJ1-2, is EPEVTQTPSHQVTQMGQEVILRCVPISNHLYFYWYRQILGQKVEFLVSFYNNEISEKSEIFDDQFSVERPDGSNFTLKIRSTKLEDSAMYFCASSERPYGYTFGSGTRLTVV.

This clone was observed a few times. The chain has TRBV6-1 and TRBJ1-1; D call uncertain. This CDR3 has 15 amino acids. V dropped 5 bases and J dropped 0 bases, with 13 bases sitting between them. Germline V gene data show CDR1 as MNHNS and CDR2 as SASEGT. The CDR3: CASSPAPRLNTEAFF. Here the CDR3 DNA reads TGTGCCAGCAGTCCAGCGCCAAGGCTGAACACTGAAGCTTTCTTT.

This clone came up a few times. DNA of the CDR3: TGTGCCAGCAGCCCAGGGGGTTACGAGCAGTACTTC. As protein: CASSPGGYEQYF. This chain joins TRBV7-6 and TRBJ2-7; 7 nucleotides line up with TRBD1. The V gene's germline CDR1 is SGHVS and CDR2 FNYEAQ. V was clipped by 5 bases and J by 4 bases; unmatched bases: 2. The CDR3 is 12 residues long.

This clone has a handful of counts. This sequence joins TRBV29-1 and TRBJ2-1, with TRBD2 matching over 10 bases. CDR1 is SQVTM and CDR2 is ANQGSEA in the germline V gene. The CDR3 covers 14 residues. V shed 4 bases, J shed 8 bases, and the junction held 8 bases outside the gene matches. CDR3 in DNA: TGCAGCGTTGTGGGTACTAGCGGGATCTATGAGCAGTTCTTC. This translates into CSVVGTSGIYEQFF.

This clone was counted once. In nucleotides, the CDR3 is TGTGCCAGTAGTTCCGTTGTTGGCTACACCTTC. This translates into CASSSVVGYTF. The chain uses TRBV19 and TRBJ1-2; D ambiguous. The CDR3 runs 11 residues. V was trimmed by 5 bases and J by 7 bases, leaving 8 bases between them. Germline V gene data show CDR1 as LNHDA and CDR2 as SQIVND (reference sequence).

The chain joins TRBV9 to TRBJ2-1; 9 bases fit TRBD2. With 4 bases clipped from V and 8 bases from J, the junction kept 13 bases outside the gene matches. Germline loops: CDR1 SGDLS, CDR2 YYNGEE. The CDR3 extends over 16 amino acids. The CDR3 DNA follows: TGTGCCAGCAGCTCATACCTGGCGGGAGGGAGGGATGAGCAGTTCTTC. Residues: CASSSYLAGGRDEQFF. Supplemented by reference TRBV9 and TRBJ2-1, the full variable domain reads DSGVTQTPKHLITATGQRVTLRCSPRSGDLSVYWYQQSLDQGLQFLIQYYNGEERAKGNILERFSAQQFPDLHSELNLSSLELGDSALYFCASSSYLAGGRDEQFFGPGTRLTVL.

V gene TRBV28 combines with J gene TRBJ1-4; no reliable D call. This CDR3 contains 14 residues. Deletions cut 4 bases from V and 8 bases from J, with 14 bases between. The germline CDR1 and CDR2 sequences are MDHEN and SYDVKM. The DNA for the CDR3 is TGTGCCAGCAGTTCCAGGAGGGCTTGGGAAAAACTGTTTTTT. Translation gives CASSSRRAWEKLFF.

This chain connects TRBV9 to TRBJ1-1; D may be TRBD1 (6 bases). The CDR3 spans 14 residues. Germline-derived CDR1 and CDR2 are SGDLS and YYNGEE. V lost 0 bases to trimming and J lost 5 bases, with 11 bases between them. DNA of the CDR3: TGTGCCAGCAGCGTAGGGGGGGCAACGACTGAAGCTTTCTTT. It translates to CASSVGGATTEAFF.

This clone was detected only a few times. The chain recombines TRBV5-1 with TRBJ2-2; tentatively, D is TRBD1 (6 bases). Trimming removed 5 bases at V and 7 bases at J, with 24 bases between. Germline CDR1 SGHRS, CDR2 YFSETQ. This CDR3 comprises 17 residues. CDR3: CASSDTGSRATYGELFF. CDR3 bases: TGCGCCAGCAGTGATACAGGGTCCCGAGCCACCTACGGGGAGCTGTTTTTT.

This clone has a single count. The rearrangement uses TRBV15 and TRBJ2-5, with 7 bases aligning to TRBD2. CDR3 length: 13 amino acids. Germline-derived CDR1 and CDR2 are LNHNV and YYDKDF (reference sequence). The V gene end was trimmed by 0 bases and the J gene end by 10 bases; junction bases not matched to a gene: 5. The CDR3 DNA follows: TGTGCCACCAGCAGAGATAGAGGCGGGGGCCAGTACTTC. This sequence encodes CATSRDRGGGQYF.

This chain joins TRBV30 and TRBJ2-5; either TRBD1 or TRBD2 may fit D (5 bases each). V was shortened by 2 bases and J by 7 bases, with 8 bases between the two germline ends. Germline CDR1 and CDR2: GTSNPN and SVGIG (reference sequence). The CDR3 length is 11 residues. The DNA of the CDR3 is TGTGCCTGGAGTAAGAGGGGGACCCAGTACTTC. This translates into CAWSKRGTQYF.

The chain recombines TRBV29-1 with TRBJ2-7, with TRBD1 identical over 7 bases. V lost 5 bases and J lost 6; bases outside the gene matches: 7. Germline V gene lookup returns CDR1 SQVTM and CDR2 ANQGSEA. This CDR3 region has 12 residues. In nucleotides, the CDR3 is TGCAGCGTTCGACAGGGTAATGCCGAGCAGTACTTC. This translates into CSVRQGNAEQYF.

This clone has a handful of counts. The genes are TRBV10-3 and TRBJ1-1; 7 bases are shared with TRBD1. V shed 4 bases and J 8 bases; nucleotides not matched to a gene: 7. Germline values: CDR1 ENHRY, CDR2 SYGVKD. This CDR3 comprises 13 residues. In DNA form, the CDR3 reads TGTGCCATCAGTGGGTACAGGGGTACCGAAGCTTTCTTT. Translating gives CAISGYRGTEAFF.

This clone was seen more than once but under ten times. CDR3 sequence: CSVVVLQAYEQYF. The CDR3 DNA is TGCAGCGTTGTAGTGTTGCAAGCCTACGAGCAGTACTTC. The V gene is TRBV29-1, the J gene TRBJ2-7; D unresolved. The CDR3 runs 13 residues. Germline CDR1 and CDR2: SQVTM and ANQGSEA. V was shortened by 4 bases and J by 2 bases, with 12 bases between the two germline ends.

This clone was recorded a few times. The J gene is TRBJ2-7, the V gene TRBV30; D possibly matches TRBD1 or TRBD2 (5 bases each). The V gene lost 5 bases and the J gene lost 3 bases, with 14 bases spanning the gap. Germline loops: CDR1 GTSNPN, CDR2 SVGIG (reference sequence). CDR3 length equals 13 residues. CDR3 nucleotide sequence: TGTGCCTGGTTGGGGACGGGCAACTACGAGCAGTACTTC. The encoded protein is CAWLGTGNYEQYF.